These 14 T cell receptor beta chains share one sample of origin, sequenced in a study of T cells in Graves' hyperthyroidism and ophthalmopathy. It was RNA transcripts that yielded the amplified TCR beta CDR3 regions. The TCR CDR3 first-round RT-PCR relied on the HTBI primer set. TCRdb redid the calling of the multiplex PCR reads with MiXCR, one entry per CDR3 protein. Counted here are hundreds of thousands of distinct CDR3 sequences, approximately 14% occurring once; the ten biggest clones make up about a tenth. The source material was blood. Receptor source: a woman between 18 and 29 years old with Graves' hyperthyroidism.

This clonotype was counted a few times. A much larger clonotype is one base distant, so this may be a read error. The rearrangement joins TRBV30 to TRBJ2-1, with D perhaps matching TRBD2 (5 bases). Germline V gene lookup returns CDR1 GTSNPN and CDR2 SVGIG (reference sequence). This CDR3 has 13 residues. The V gene lost 2 bases and the J gene lost 3 bases, with 8 bases spanning the gap. The chain's CDR3 is CAWSSDYYNEQFF. In DNA, the CDR3 is TGTGCCTGGAGTTCCGACTACTACAATGAGCAGTTCTTC.

This clonotype was seen at least ten times. The chain has TRBV7-9 and TRBJ2-7; D possibly matches TRBD1 or TRBD2 (5 bases each). The CDR3 contains 19 residues. Germline assignment: CDR1 SEHNR and CDR2 FQNEAQ (reference sequence). Trimming cost V 1 base and J 4 bases, with 26 bases left between them. DNA for the CDR3: TGTGCCAGCAGCTTAGGGGGAGAGGTTTCGAGTAGGGGTCTTTACGAGCAGTACTTC. It specifies CASSLGGEVSSRGLYEQYF. Full variable domain (outside the CDR3, taken from reference TRBV7-9 and TRBJ2-7): DTGVSQNPRHKITKRGQNVTFRCDPISEHNRLYWYRQTLGQGPEFLTYFQNEAQLEKSRLLSDRFSAERPKGSFSTLEIQRTEQGDSAMYLCASSLGGEVSSRGLYEQYFGPGTRLTVT.

This clonotype has a handful of counts. The chain couples TRBV10-2 to TRBJ2-2; TRBD1 or TRBD2 may be the D gene (6 bases each). The V gene lost 0 bases and the J gene lost 5 bases, with 10 bases spanning the gap. The germline CDR1 and CDR2 sequences are WSHSY and SAAADI. The CDR3 has 15 amino acids. The CDR3 loop is CASSESKGGTGELFF. The CDR3, as DNA: TGCGCCAGCAGTGAGTCGAAAGGGGGGACCGGGGAGCTGTTTTTT.

This clonotype appeared many times. This chain joins TRBV27 and TRBJ2-7; 9 bases line up with TRBD1. There are 20 residues in the CDR3. The trim removed 4 bases at V and 5 bases at J, leaving 24 bases unmatched. Germline CDR1 reads MNHEY; CDR2 reads SMNVEV (reference sequence). CDR3: CASSYLTGGAKAVNLDEQYF. Written as DNA, the CDR3 is TGTGCCAGCAGTTATTTAACAGGGGGCGCGAAGGCCGTCAACCTCGACGAGCAGTACTTC.

Ten or more counts support this clonotype. The chain combines TRBV20-1 with TRBJ2-1; TRBD2 is a possible D gene (5 bases). Germline V gene data show CDR1 as DFQATT and CDR2 as SNEGSKA (reference sequence). Trimming took off 0 bases at V and 7 bases at J, with 16 bases between the two ends. The CDR3 is 15 residues long. CDR3 DNA sequence: TGCAGTGCTAGAGATATCGGACTGGGGTTGAATGAGCAGTTCTTC. Encoded protein: CSARDIGLGLNEQFF.

A few counts support this clonotype. Written as DNA, the CDR3 is TGTGCCAGCAGCTCCCGACAGGGGGGGGAGCTGTTTTTT. Translation gives CASSSRQGGELFF. This sequence joins TRBV11-1 and TRBJ2-2; 8 nucleotides align to TRBD1. The V gene's germline CDR1 is SGHAT and CDR2 FQDESV (reference sequence). Trimming at V came to 4 bases and at J to 8 bases, leaving 3 bases not matched to a gene. CDR3 length equals 13 residues.

This clonotype was seen repeatedly, ten times or more. This chain connects TRBV29-1 to TRBJ2-3, with 8 bases aligning to TRBD2. V was clipped by 7 bases and J by 4 bases; unmatched bases: 7. CDR1 and CDR2 from the germline V gene are SQVTM and ANQGSEA. The CDR3 has 13 residues. The CDR3: CSGAGGISDTQYF. CDR3 in DNA: TGCAGCGGTGCGGGAGGAATTTCAGATACGCAGTATTTT.

Worth noting for this clonotype: Mismatch with germline at one junction end may stem from a read error. The chain combines TRBV7-6 with TRBJ2-3; 7 nucleotides line up with TRBD2. Germline CDR1 and CDR2: SGHVS and FNYEAQ. This CDR3 contains 17 residues. DNA for the CDR3: TGTGCCAGCAGCTCCAACCCGGGGGGTTCTTTTTCGGATACGCGGTATTTT. This sequence encodes CASSSNPGGSFSDTRYF.

This clonotype occurred many times. J is TRBJ2-7 and V is TRBV20-1; D not certain. Germline CDR1 reads DFQATT; CDR2 reads SNEGSKA (reference sequence). The V end lost 2 bases, the J end lost 1 base, and 9 bases lay between the germline ends. This CDR3 spans 13 amino acids. CDR3 region: CSARRPASYEQYF. CDR3 DNA sequence: TGCAGTGCTAGAAGGCCGGCTTCCTACGAGCAGTACTTC.

This clonotype was recorded a few times. The rearrangement uses TRBV6-6 and TRBJ2-1; the D gene is possibly TRBD2 (5 bases). This CDR3 has 17 residues. V lost 2 bases, J lost 2 bases, and 16 bases lay in between. Per germline, CDR1 MNHNY and CDR2 SVGAGI (reference sequence). This chain's CDR3 is CASSYDWRVGTYNEQFF. CDR3 DNA: TGTGCCAGCAGTTACGATTGGCGGGTGGGGACCTACAATGAGCAGTTCTTC.

This clonotype has at least ten counts. V and J are TRBV15 and TRBJ1-5; 9 nucleotides align to TRBD1. Germline trimming cut 0 bases from V and 2 bases from J; bases unmatched to any gene: 2. This CDR3 is built from 16 residues. The germline V gene encodes CDR1 LNHNV and CDR2 YYDKDF (reference sequence). CDR3 loop: CATSREGQGGNQPQHF. Written as DNA, the CDR3 is TGTGCCACCAGCAGAGAGGGACAGGGTGGCAATCAGCCCCAGCATTTT.

The table lists this clonotype with many counts. The chain combines TRBV20-1 with TRBJ2-7; 9 bases align to TRBD1. The length of the CDR3 is 15 residues. Losses at the gene ends were 6 bases for V and 4 bases for J; bases not matched to a gene: 13. Germline V gives CDR1 DFQATT, CDR2 SNEGSKA (reference sequence). In DNA, the CDR3 is TGCAGTGCGCACGGTCGGGACAGGGATTTTTACGAGCAGTACTTC. This codes for CSAHGRDRDFYEQYF.

This clonotype appeared a few times. The rearrangement joins TRBV12-3 or TRBV12-4 to TRBJ2-7; 8 bases match TRBD1. CDR3 length equals 14 residues. Losses at the gene ends were 5 bases for V and 2 bases for J; bases not matched to a gene: 5. The CDR3 bases are TGTGCCAGCAGTCAACAGGGGGAACCCTACGAGCAGTACTTC. Encoded protein: CASSQQGEPYEQYF.

This clonotype was recorded a few times. One junction end does not reproduce the germline sequence, and a read error may be involved. CDR3: CASREGVPNTGELVF. The CDR3, as DNA: TGTGCCAGCAGAGAAGGGGTCCCGAACACCGGGGAGCTGGTTTTT. The rearrangement links TRBV2 to TRBJ2-2; D may be TRBD1 or TRBD2 (5 bases each). Germline CDR1 reads SNHLY; CDR2 reads FYNNEI. The CDR3 is 15 amino acids.